The T cell receptor beta chain under discussion was sequenced for a study of blood T cell repertoires in COVID-19. Looking at the study overall: Whether acute or convalescent, the COVID-19 samples came from the United States, Italy and Spain. Sources were T cells, B-cell-depleted T cells, or PBMCs; the material itself was cDNA or gDNA.

As originally analysed: The assay estimated nucleated cells by amplifying reference gene primers. Generated by immunoSEQ multiplex PCR, the TCRdb table keeps only in-frame clones and is missing some. V and J calls and clone size follow that table, whereas D and trimming were derived from the DNA. The data hold over 65,000 clones, with around 85% observed a single time. The length of the CDR3 is 17 residues. Germline CDR1 MDHEN, CDR2 SYDVKM. V trimming: 6 bases; J trimming: 0 bases; junction bases outside the gene matches: 10. The chain is built from TRBV28 and TRBJ1-3; 8 bases fit TRBD1. Sequencing input: peripheral blood. This receptor was taken from an elderly man with active or convalescent COVID-19. The CDR3 DNA reads as TGTGCCAGCAGCCGAGACAGGGGACATAGCTCTGGAAACACCATATATTTT. It is translated as CASSRDRGHSSGNTIYF.